Each of the 3 T cell receptor beta chains below was sequenced from the same sample in a study of sequential checkpoint blockade in melanoma. Some clones are missing from TCRdb's copy, which holds only in-frame ones; the method was immunoSEQ multiplex PCR. The sample records some 40,000 clones, 30% to 35% being singletons. Regarding treatment: randomized to nivolumab then ipilimumab (arm A) or the reverse (arm B). This sample comprised tumor tissue (inferred from file names), obtained from a patient given nivolumab and ipilimumab in sequence. The receptors come from a human donor with melanoma.

The V gene is TRBV28, the J gene TRBJ2-5; D not certain. This CDR3 has 14 amino acids. The ends were cut back, 1 base at V and 1 base at J, with 7 bases in the middle. Germline CDR1 and CDR2: MDHEN and SYDVKM. The CDR3 spells CASSLYIGQETQYF. CDR3 DNA sequence: TGTGCCAGCAGTTTATATATAGGCCAAGAGACCCAGTACTTC.

V usage is TRBV28 and J usage is TRBJ2-7; D is possibly TRBD1 (7 bases). The germline V gene encodes CDR1 MDHEN and CDR2 SYDVKM. Trimming removed 8 bases from V and 3 bases from J, with 20 bases in between. The CDR3 sequence is 15 residues long. The CDR3 region has the DNA TGTGCCAGCCGCAGGCAAACAGGGGACTTCTACGAGCAGTACTTC. Encoded protein: CASRRQTGDFYEQYF.

This rearrangement joins TRBV7-1 to TRBJ2-1; D gene ambiguous. TRBV7-1 is an open reading frame, and its role is uncertain. Between the trimmed V and J ends, which lost 7 bases and 7 bases, there was a span of 14 bases. The CDR3 length is 13 residues. DNA of the CDR3: TGTGCCAGCATCCCGACCTTGGGGAATGAGCAGTTCTTC. Protein sequence: CASIPTLGNEQFF.